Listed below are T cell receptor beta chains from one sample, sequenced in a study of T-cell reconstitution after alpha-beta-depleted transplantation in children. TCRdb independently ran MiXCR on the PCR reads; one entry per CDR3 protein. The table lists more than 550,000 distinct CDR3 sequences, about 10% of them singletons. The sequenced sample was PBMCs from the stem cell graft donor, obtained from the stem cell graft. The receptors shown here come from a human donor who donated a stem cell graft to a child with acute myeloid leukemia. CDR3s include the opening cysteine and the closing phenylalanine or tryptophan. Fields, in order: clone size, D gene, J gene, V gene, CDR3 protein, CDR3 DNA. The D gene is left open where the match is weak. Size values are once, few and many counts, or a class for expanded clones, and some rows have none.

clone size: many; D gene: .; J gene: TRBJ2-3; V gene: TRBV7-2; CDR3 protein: CASSLYGPGSTPDTQYF; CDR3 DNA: TGTGCCAGCAGCTTATACGGTCCCGGGTCGACACCAGATACGCAGTATTTT
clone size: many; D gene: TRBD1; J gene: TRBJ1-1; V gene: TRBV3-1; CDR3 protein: CASSRDSLGTEAFF; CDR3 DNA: TGTGCCAGCAGTCGGGACAGTTTGGGAACTGAAGCTTTCTTT
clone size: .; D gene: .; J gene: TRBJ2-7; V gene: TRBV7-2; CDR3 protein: CASSLSQGLSYEQYF; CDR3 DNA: TGTGCCAGCAGCTTAAGTCAGGGGTTGTCCTACGAGCAGTACTTC
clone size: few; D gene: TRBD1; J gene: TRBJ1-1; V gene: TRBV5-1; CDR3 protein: CASIRTGGGTEAFF; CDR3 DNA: TGCGCCAGCATAAGGACAGGGGGCGGAACTGAAGCTTTCTTT
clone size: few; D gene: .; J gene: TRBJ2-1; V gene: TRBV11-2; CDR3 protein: CASSLEGSQFF; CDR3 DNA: TGTGCCAGCAGCTTAGAGGGCTCCCAGTTCTTC
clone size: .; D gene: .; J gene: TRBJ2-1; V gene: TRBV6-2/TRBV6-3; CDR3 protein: CASSYRLPRTNEQFF; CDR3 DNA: TGTGCCAGCAGTTACAGACTACCCCGGACCAATGAGCAGTTCTTC
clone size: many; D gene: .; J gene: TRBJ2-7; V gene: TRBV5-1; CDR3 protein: CASSLAQGLPYEQYF; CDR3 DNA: TGCGCCAGCAGCTTGGCGCAGGGGCTCCCCTACGAGCAGTACTTC
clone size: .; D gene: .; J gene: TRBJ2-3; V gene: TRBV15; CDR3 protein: CATSRDKYTDTQYF; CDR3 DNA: TGTGCCACCAGCCGGGACAAGTACACAGATACGCAGTATTTT
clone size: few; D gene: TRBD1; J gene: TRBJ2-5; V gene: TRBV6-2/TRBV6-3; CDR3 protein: CASTRQGAEETQYF; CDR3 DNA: TGTGCCAGCACTCGACAGGGGGCGGAGGAGACCCAGTACTTC
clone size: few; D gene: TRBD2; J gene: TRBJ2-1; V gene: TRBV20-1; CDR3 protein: CSARDPIAGTSYEQFF; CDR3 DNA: TGCAGTGCTAGAGATCCCATAGCGGGAACGTCCTATGAGCAGTTCTTC
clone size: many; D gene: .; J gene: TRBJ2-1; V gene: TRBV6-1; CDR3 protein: CASRGPGEYNEQFF; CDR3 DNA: TGTGCCAGCAGGGGGCCAGGGGAATACAATGAGCAGTTCTTC
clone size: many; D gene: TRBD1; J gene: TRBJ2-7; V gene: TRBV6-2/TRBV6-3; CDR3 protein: CASNSQGQGAYEQYF; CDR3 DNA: TGTGCCAGCAACTCCCAGGGACAGGGAGCCTACGAGCAGTACTTC
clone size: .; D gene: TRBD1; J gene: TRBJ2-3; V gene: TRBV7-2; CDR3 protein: CASSLRGTGRSQDTQYF; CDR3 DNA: TGTGCCAGCAGCTTAAGGGGGACAGGGAGAAGTCAAGATACGCAGTATTTT
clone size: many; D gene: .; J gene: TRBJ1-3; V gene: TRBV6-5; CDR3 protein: CASSYSIIPGSGNTIYF; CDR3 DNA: TGTGCCAGCAGTTACTCGATTATTCCGGGCTCTGGAAACACCATATATTTT
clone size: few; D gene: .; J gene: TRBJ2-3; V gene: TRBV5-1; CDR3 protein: CASSLATNWGTDTQYF; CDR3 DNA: TGCGCCAGCAGCTTGGCAACGAACTGGGGGACAGATACGCAGTATTTT
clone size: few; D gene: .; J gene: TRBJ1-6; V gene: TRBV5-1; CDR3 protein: CASTPGRGNSPLHF; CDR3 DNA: TGCGCCAGCACCCCGGGCAGGGGAAATTCACCCCTCCACTTT
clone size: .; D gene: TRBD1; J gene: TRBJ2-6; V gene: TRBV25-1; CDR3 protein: CASSGRGRGSGANVLTF; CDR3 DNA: TGTGCCAGCAGTGGCAGGGGGCGAGGATCTGGGGCCAACGTCCTGACTTTC
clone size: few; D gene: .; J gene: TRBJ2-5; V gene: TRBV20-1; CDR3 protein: CSATPGGETQYF; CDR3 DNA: TGCAGTGCTACCCCCGGGGGAGAGACCCAGTACTTC
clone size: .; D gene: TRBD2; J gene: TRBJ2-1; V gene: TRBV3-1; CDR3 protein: CASSQPGLGEQFF; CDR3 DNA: TGTGCCAGCAGCCAACCGGGACTAGGTGAGCAGTTCTTC
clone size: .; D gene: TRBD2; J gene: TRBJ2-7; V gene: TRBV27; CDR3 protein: CASSDRRLAGERYEQYF; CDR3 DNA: TGTGCCAGCTCGGACAGAAGACTAGCGGGAGAGAGGTACGAGCAGTACTTC
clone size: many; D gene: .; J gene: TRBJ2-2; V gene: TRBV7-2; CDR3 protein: CASSPYKNTGELFF; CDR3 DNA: TGTGCCAGCAGCCCTTACAAGAACACCGGGGAGCTGTTTTTT
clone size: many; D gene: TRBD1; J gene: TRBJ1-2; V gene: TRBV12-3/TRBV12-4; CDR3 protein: CASSFAGTGEGYTF; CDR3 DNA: TGTGCCAGCAGTTTCGCCGGGACAGGGGAAGGCTACACCTTC
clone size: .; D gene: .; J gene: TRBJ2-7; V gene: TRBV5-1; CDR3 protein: CASSSVPDANEQYF; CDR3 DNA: TGCGCCAGCAGCTCGGTACCCGACGCGAACGAGCAGTACTTC
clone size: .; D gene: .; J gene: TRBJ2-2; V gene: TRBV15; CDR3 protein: CATSRDLVTGELFF; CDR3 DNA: TGTGCCACCAGCAGAGATCTGGTCACCGGGGAGCTGTTTTTT
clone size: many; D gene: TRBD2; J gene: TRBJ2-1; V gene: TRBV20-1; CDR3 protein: CSARGTSGRSFNEQFF; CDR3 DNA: TGCAGTGCTCGGGGGACTAGCGGGAGAAGTTTCAATGAGCAGTTCTTC
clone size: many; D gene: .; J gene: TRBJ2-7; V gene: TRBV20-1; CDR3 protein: CSARSLTGTRWDGQYF; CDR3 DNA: TGCAGTGCTAGATCTCTCACCGGGACACGCTGGGATGGGCAGTACTTC
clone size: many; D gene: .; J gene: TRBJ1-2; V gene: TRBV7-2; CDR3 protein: CASSSTVGYTF; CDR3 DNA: TGTGCCAGCAGCTCGACAGTCGGCTACACCTTC
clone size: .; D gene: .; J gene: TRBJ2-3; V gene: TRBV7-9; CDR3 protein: CASSFRSGSTDTQYF; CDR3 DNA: TGTGCCAGCAGCTTCCGTTCCGGAAGCACAGATACGCAGTATTTT
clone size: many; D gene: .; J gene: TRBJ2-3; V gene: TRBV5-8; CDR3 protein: CASSLDRATQYF; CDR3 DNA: TGTGCCAGCAGCTTGGACAGGGCTACGCAGTATTTT
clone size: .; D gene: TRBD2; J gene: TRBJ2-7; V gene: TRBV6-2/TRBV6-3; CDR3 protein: CASSGRNLQRRGRGEQYF; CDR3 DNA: TGTGCCAGCAGTGGCCGAAACCTTCAGAGGCGCGGGCGGGGGGAGCAGTACTTC
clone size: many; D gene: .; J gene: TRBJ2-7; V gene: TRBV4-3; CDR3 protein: CASSQDVRGGSYEQYF; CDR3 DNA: TGCGCCAGCAGCCAAGATGTAAGGGGAGGCTCCTACGAGCAGTACTTC
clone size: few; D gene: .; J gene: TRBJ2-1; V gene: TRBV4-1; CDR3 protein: CASSQRYRSHQIRDLGRHEQFF; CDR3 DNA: TGCGCCAGCAGCCAAAGATATCGATCCCACCAAATAAGGGACCTGGGGAGGCATGAGCAGTTCTTC
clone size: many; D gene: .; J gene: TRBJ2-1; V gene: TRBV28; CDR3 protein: CASSFRGGKFF; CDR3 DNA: TGTGCCAGCAGTTTCAGGGGGGGAAAATTCTTC
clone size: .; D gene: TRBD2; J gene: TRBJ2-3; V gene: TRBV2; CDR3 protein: CASCSPRGSGVLAADTQYF; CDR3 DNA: TGTGCCAGCTGTTCCCCACGAGGTAGCGGGGTTTTGGCGGCAGATACGCAGTATTTT
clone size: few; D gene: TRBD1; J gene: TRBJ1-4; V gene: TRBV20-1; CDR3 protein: CSVTGGASEEKLFF; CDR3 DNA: TGCAGTGTTACAGGGGGCGCTTCAGAAGAAAAACTGTTTTTT
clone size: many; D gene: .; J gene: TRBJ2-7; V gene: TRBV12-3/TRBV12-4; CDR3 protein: CASSLPIATGSGGFYEQYF; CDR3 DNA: TGTGCCAGCAGTTTACCCATAGCCACGGGTAGCGGAGGTTTCTACGAGCAGTACTTC
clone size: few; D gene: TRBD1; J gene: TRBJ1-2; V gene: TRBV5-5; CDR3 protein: CASSLGDRPGYTF; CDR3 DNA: TGTGCCAGCAGCTTGGGGGACAGGCCGGGCTACACCTTC
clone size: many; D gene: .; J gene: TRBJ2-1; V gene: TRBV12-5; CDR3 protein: CASGPGGQEQFF; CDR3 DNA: TGTGCTAGTGGTCCCGGAGGACAAGAGCAGTTCTTC
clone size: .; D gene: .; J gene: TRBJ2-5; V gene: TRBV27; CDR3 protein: CASSGANQETQYF; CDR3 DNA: TGTGCCAGCAGCGGGGCCAACCAAGAGACCCAGTACTTC
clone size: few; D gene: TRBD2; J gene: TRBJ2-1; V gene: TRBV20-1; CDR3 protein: CSARFLAAYNEQFF; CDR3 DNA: TGCAGTGCTAGATTTCTAGCGGCTTACAATGAGCAGTTCTTC
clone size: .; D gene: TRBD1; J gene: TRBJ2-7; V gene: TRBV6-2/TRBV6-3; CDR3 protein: CASSPLTGAASYEQYF; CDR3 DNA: TGTGCCAGCAGTCCCCTCACAGGGGCGGCCTCCTACGAGCAGTACTTC
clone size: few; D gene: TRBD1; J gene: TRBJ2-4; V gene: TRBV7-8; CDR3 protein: CASSTRDSKNIQYF; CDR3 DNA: TGTGCCAGCAGCACCCGGGACAGCAAAAACATTCAGTACTTC
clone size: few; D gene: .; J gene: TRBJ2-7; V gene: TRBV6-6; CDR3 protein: CASSQTRYEQYF; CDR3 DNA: TGTGCCAGCAGCCAGACTAGGTACGAGCAGTACTTC
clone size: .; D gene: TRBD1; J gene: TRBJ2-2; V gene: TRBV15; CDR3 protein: CATSAKNRGTGELFF; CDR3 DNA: TGTGCCACCAGCGCGAAGAACAGGGGTACCGGGGAGCTGTTTTTT
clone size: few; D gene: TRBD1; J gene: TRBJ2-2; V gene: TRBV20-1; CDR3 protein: CSADPGQTNTGELFF; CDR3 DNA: TGCAGTGCTGACCCGGGACAGACGAACACCGGGGAGCTGTTTTTT